This TCR beta chain was recovered during a study of T cells in Graves' hyperthyroidism and ophthalmopathy. The germline gives CDR1 DFQATT, CDR2 SNEGSKA (reference sequence). This CDR3 has 12 amino acids. This clonotype has a handful of counts. RNA transcripts served as the template for amplifying TCR beta CDR3 regions. An initial round of RT-PCR targeting the TCR CDR3 relied on the HTBI primer set. A single record per CDR3 protein comes from TCRdb applying MiXCR to the multiplex PCR reads. Of over 500,000 distinct CDR3 sequences in the sample, 12% to 15% were seen once. The chain uses TRBV20-1 and TRBJ2-1; 9 bases agree with TRBD1. The sequence was obtained from a middle-aged woman with Graves' hyperthyroidism. The source material was blood. The CDR3 DNA is TGCAGGCCGGGACAGGGCCCCAATGAGCAGTTCTTC. Translating it yields CRPGQGPNEQFF.